Here is one T cell receptor beta chain with its context. The target antigen is unknown. The protocol was immunoSEQ multiplex PCR, while the TCRdb copy is restricted to in-frame clones and leaves out a portion. This repertoire shows approximately 60,000 clones, roughly 98% found once; its top ten account for 0.34%. Thawed PBMCs were FACS-sorted into unstimulated CD4+CD25+CD127- regulatory T cells, CD4+CD25- non-regulatory cells, CD4 and CD8 cells. These data originate in a study of Tregs in tolerant kidney transplant recipients. About the research overall: Mixed chimerism was transient after nonmyeloablative marrow transplants from related graft donors.

V was pared by 5 bases and J by 8 bases, with 8 bases of the junction left unmatched. The germline CDR1 and CDR2 sequences are SGDLS and YYNGEE. The length of the CDR3 is 15 residues. The study, taken as a whole, reports: Donor-specific Treg expansion exceeded global Treg expansion in tolerant patients, suggesting antigen drive. Nucleotide sequences could not be compared across some patients' samples due to primer changes.

This receptor was identified in a human donor who received a combined kidney and bone marrow transplant. The J gene is TRBJ2-1, the V gene TRBV9; TRBD2 aligns across 12 bases. Specimen: Tregs from blood, collected before the transplant. DNA of the CDR3: TGTGCCAGCAGTCGACTAGCGGGGGTGGTCGATGAGCAGTTCTTC. This sequence encodes CASSRLAGVVDEQFF.